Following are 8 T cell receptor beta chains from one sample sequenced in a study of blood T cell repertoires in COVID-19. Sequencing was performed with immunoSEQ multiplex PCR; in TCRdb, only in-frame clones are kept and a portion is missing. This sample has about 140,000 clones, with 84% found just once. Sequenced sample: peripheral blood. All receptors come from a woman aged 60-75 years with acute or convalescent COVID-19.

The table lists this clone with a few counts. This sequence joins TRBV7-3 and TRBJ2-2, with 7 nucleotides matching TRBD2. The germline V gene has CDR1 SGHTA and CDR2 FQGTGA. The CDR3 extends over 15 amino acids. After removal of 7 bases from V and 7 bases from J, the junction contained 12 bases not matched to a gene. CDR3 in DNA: TGTGCCAGCAACCCTGGGGGGAGGGCCTTCGGGGAGCTGTTTTTT. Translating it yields CASNPGGRAFGELFF.

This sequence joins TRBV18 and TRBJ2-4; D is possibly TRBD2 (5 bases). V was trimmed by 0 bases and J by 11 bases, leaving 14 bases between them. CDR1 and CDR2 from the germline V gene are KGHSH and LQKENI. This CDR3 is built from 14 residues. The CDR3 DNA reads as TGTGCCAGCTCACCACCCGACCGGGCGGGCTTTCAGTACTTC. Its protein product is CASSPPDRAGFQYF.

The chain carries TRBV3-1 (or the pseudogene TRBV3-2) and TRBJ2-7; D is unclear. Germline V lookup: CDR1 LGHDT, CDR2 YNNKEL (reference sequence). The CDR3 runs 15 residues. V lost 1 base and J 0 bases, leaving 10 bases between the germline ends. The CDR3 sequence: CASSQVFGTSYEQYF. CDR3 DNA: TGTGCCAGCAGCCAAGTCTTCGGTACCTCCTACGAGCAGTACTTC.

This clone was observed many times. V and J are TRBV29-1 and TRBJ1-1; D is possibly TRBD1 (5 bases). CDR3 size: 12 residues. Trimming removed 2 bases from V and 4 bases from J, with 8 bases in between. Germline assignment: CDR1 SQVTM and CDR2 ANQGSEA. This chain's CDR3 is CSVEQGSTEAFF. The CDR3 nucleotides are TGCAGCGTTGAACAGGGAAGCACTGAAGCTTTCTTT. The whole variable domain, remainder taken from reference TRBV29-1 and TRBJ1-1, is SAVISQKPSRDICQRGTSLTIQCQVDSQVTMMFWYRQQPGQSLTLIATANQGSEATYESGFVIDKFPISRPNLTFSTLTVSNMSPEDSSIYLCSVEQGSTEAFFGQGTRLTVV.

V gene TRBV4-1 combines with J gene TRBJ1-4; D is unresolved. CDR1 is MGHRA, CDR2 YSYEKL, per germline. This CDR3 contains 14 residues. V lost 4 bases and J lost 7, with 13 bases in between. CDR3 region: CASSLFVGSEKLFF. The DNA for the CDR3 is TGCGCCAGCAGCCTCTTCGTCGGGAGTGAAAAACTGTTTTTT.

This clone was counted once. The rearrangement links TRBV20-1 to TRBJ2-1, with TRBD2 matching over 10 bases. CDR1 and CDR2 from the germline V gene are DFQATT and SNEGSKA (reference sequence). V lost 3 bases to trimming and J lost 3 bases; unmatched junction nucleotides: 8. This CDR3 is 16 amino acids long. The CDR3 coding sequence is TGCAGTGCTAGTCCTAGCGGGGGATCCTTCTACAATGAGCAGTTCTTC. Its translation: CSASPSGGSFYNEQFF.

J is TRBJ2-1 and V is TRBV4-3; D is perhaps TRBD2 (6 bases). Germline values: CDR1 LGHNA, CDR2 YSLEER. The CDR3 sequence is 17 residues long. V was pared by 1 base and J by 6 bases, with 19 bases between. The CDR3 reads CASSQADGTPNLNEQFF. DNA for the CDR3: TGCGCCAGCAGCCAAGCAGATGGGACTCCGAACCTCAATGAGCAGTTCTTC.

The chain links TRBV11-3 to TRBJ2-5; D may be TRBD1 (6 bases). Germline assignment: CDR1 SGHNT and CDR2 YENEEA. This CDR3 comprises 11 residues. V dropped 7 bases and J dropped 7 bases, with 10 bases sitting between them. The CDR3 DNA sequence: TGTGCCAGCAACCTAGGGGGGACCCAGTACTTC. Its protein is CASNLGGTQYF.